The clone carrying this T cell receptor beta chain was seen at least ten times. Antigen specificity is unknown. The CDR3 extends over 14 amino acids. The trim removed 8 bases at V and 5 bases at J, leaving 5 bases unmatched. Looked up from germline, CDR1 is SEHNR and CDR2 is FQNEAQ (reference sequence). The record originates from a study of spatial heterogeneity in lung cancer. Study outcomes and limitations: Expanded alpha and beta TCR counts within tumors tracked tumor mutation counts.

Time point meaning: sample taken at primary tumor resection. There were 70 to 80 donors, all of them untreated patients with early-stage non-small cell lung cancer. In each case, whole RNA from tumor, nontumor lung or frozen PBMC was sequenced unsorted. Every TCR cDNA molecule carried a tag that served as a unique molecular identifier. TCRdb re-called the 5' RACE reads through MiXCR, storing one row per CDR3 protein. Among some 9,000 distinct CDR3 sequences, more than 13% were seen once, and the ten largest hold roughly an eighth. The chain joins TRBV7-9 to TRBJ2-5; 13 bases line up with TRBD2. The source of this sequence is a male donor with early-stage non-small cell lung cancer. The source was lung tumor tissue, collected at surgery. The chain's CDR3 is CASVGTSGTETQYF. DNA of the CDR3: TGTGCCAGCGTAGGGACTAGCGGGACGGAGACCCAGTACTTC.